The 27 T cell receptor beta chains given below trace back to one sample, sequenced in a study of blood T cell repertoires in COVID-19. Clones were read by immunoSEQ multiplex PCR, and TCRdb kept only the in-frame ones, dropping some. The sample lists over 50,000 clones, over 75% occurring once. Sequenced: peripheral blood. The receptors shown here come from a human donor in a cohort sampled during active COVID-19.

In DNA form, the CDR3 reads TGCGCCAGCAGCCAAGCCCCGGGACTAGCGGGGCCTGGGGGCGGGGAGCTGTTTTTT. Translation gives CASSQAPGLAGPGGGELFF. The J gene is TRBJ2-2, the V gene TRBV4-1, with 13 positions matching TRBD2. CDR1 and CDR2 (germline): MGHRA, YSYEKL. V shed 1 base and J 7 bases; nucleotides not matched to a gene: 12. The CDR3 consists of 19 residues.

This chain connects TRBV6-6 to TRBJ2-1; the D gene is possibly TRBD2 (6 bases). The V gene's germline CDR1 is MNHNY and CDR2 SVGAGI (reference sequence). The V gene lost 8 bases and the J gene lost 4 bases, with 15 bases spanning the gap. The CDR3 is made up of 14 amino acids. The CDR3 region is CASRGGILYNEQFF. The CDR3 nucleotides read TGTGCCAGCCGTGGGGGGATCCTATACAATGAGCAGTTCTTC.

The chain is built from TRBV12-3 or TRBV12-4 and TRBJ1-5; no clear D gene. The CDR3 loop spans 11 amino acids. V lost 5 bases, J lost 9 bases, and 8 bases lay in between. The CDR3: CASSLRGPQHF. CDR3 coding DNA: TGTGCCAGCAGTCTGCGCGGGCCCCAGCATTTT.

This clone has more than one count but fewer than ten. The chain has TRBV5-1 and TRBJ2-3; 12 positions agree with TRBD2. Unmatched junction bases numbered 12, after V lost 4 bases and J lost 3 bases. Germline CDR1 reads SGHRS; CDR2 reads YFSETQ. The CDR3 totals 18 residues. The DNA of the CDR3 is TGCGCCAGCAGCAGAAGGACTAGCGGGAACTGGGGAACAGATACGCAGTATTTT. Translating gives CASSRRTSGNWGTDTQYF.

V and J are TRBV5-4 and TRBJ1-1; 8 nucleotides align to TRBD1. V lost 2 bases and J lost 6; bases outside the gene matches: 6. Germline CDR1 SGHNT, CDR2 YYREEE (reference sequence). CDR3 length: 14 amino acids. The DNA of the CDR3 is TGTGCCAGCAGCTTCCGGGACAGGAAAGCTGAAGCTTTCTTT. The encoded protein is CASSFRDRKAEAFF.

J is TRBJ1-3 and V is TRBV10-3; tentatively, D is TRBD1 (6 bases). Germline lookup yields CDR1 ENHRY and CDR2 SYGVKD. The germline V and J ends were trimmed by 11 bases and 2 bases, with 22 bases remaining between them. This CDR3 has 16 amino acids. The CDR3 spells CAVKRDAGAAGNTIYF. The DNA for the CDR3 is TGTGCCGTAAAGCGCGACGCAGGGGCAGCTGGAAACACCATATATTTT.

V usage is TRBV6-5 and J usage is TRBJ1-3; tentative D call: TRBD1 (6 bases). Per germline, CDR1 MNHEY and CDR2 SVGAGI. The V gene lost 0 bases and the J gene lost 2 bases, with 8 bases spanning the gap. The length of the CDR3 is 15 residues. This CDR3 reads CASSYSNRAGNTIYF. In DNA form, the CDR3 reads TGTGCCAGCAGTTACTCGAACAGGGCTGGAAACACCATATATTTT.

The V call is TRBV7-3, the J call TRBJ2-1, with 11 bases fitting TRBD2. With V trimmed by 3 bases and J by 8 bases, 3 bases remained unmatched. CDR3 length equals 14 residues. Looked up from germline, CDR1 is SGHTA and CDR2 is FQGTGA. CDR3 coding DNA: TGTGCCAGCAGCTTCGCTAGCGGGGGGTATGAGCAGTTCTTC. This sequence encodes CASSFASGGYEQFF.

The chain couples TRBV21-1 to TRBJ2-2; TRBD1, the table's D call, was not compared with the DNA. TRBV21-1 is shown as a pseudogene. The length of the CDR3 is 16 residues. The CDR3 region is CASSKSRQGLTGELFF. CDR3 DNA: TGTGCCAGCAGCAAATCACGACAGGGTTTAACCGGGGAGCTGTTTTTT.

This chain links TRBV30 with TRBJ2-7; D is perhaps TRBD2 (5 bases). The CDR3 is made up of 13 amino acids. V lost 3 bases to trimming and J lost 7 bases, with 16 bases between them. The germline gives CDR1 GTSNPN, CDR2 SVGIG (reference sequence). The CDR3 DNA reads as TGTGCCTGGAGAATCACTCGTTCGGGGGAGCAGTACTTC. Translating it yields CAWRITRSGEQYF.

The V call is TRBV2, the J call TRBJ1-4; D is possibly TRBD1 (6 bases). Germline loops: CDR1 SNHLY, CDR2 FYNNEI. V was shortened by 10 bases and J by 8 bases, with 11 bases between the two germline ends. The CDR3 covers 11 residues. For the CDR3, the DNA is TGTGCCACACAGGGAGACGAAAAACTGTTTTTT. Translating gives CATQGDEKLFF.

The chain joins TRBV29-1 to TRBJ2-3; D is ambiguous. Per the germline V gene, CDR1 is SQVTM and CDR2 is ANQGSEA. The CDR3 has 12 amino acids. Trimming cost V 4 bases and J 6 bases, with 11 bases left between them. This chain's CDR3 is CSVGATPDTQYF. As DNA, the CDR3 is TGCAGCGTTGGCGCCACCCCGGATACGCAGTATTTT.

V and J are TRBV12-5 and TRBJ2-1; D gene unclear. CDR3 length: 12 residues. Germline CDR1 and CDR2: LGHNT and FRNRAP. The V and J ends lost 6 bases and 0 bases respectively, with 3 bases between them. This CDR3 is CASGRSYNEQFF. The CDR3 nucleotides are TGTGCTAGTGGCCGCTCCTACAATGAGCAGTTCTTC.

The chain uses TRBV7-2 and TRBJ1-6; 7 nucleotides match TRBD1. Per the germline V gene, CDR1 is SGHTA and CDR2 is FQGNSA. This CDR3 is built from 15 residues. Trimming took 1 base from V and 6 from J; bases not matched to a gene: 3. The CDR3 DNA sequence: TGTGCCAGCAGCTTAGGGGACAGCCCTAATTCACCCCTCCACTTT. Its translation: CASSLGDSPNSPLHF.

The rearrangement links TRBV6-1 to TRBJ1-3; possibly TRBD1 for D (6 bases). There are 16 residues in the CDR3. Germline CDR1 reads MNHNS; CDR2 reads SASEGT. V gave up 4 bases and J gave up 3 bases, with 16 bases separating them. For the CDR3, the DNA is TGTGCCAGCAGTGTCTTCACAGGGCAGAGTGGAAACACCATATATTTT. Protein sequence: CASSVFTGQSGNTIYF.

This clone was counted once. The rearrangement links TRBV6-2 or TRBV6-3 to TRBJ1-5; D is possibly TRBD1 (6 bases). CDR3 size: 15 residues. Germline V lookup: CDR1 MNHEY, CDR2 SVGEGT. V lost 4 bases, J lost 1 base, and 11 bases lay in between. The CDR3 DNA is TGTGCCAGCAGTTTGACAGGTCTCAGCAATCAGCCCCAGCATTTT. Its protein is CASSLTGLSNQPQHF.

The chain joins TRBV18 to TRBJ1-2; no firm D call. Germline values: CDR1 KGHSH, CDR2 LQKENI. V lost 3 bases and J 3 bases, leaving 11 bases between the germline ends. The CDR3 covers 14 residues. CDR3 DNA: TGTGCCAGCTCACCGGAGTCGTCAGACTATGGCTACACCTTC. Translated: CASSPESSDYGYTF.

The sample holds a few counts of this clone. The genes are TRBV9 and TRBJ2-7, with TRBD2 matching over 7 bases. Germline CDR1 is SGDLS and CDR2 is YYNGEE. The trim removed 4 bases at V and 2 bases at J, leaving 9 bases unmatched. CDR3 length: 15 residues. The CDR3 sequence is CASSLGGRGAYEQYF. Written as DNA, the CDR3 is TGTGCCAGCAGCTTGGGTGGGAGGGGTGCCTACGAGCAGTACTTC. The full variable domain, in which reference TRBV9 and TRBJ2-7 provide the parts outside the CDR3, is DSGVTQTPKHLITATGQRVTLRCSPRSGDLSVYWYQQSLDQGLQFLIQYYNGEERAKGNILERFSAQQFPDLHSELNLSSLELGDSALYFCASSLGGRGAYEQYFGPGTRLTVT.

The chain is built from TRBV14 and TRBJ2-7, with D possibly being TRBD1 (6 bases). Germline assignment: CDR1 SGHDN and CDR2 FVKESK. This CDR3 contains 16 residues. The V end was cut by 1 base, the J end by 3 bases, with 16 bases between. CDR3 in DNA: TGTGCCAGCAGCCAAGTGACAGGACCCTTACTCTACGAGCAGTACTTC. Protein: CASSQVTGPLLYEQYF. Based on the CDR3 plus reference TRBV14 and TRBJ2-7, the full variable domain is EAGVTQFPSHSVIEKGQTVTLRCDPISGHDNLYWYRRVMGKEIKFLLHFVKESKQDESGMPNNRFLAERTGGTYSTLKVQPAELEDSGVYFCASSQVTGPLLYEQYFGPGTRLTVT.

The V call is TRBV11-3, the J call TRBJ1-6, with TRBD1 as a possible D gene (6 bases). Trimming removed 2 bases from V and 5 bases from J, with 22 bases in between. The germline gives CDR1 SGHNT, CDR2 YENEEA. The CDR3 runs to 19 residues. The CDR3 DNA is TGTGCCAGCAGCTTAACGGGGGGCCCCTCAACATTCCATAATTCACCCCTCCACTTT. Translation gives CASSLTGGPSTFHNSPLHF.

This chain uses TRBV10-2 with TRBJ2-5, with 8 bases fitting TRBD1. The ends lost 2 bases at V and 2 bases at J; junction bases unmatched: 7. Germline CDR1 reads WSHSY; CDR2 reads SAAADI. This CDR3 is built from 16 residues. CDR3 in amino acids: CASSEPTGAIQETQYF. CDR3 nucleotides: TGCGCCAGCAGTGAGCCGACAGGGGCCATACAAGAGACCCAGTACTTC.

CDR3 region: CASSQDGGNTEAFF. CDR3 nucleotide sequence: TGTGCCAGCAGCCAAGATGGCGGAAACACTGAAGCTTTCTTT. This rearrangement joins TRBV3-1 (or the pseudogene TRBV3-2) to TRBJ1-1; D not certain. Per germline, CDR1 LGHDT and CDR2 YNNKEL (reference sequence). The V and J ends lost 0 bases and 2 bases respectively, with 7 bases between them. This CDR3 has 14 amino acids.

The CDR3 DNA reads TGTGCCAGCAGCCTTCAGGGGGCACAGGGCTACACCTTC. It specifies CASSLQGAQGYTF. The chain carries TRBV7-2 and TRBJ1-2; 8 nucleotides match TRBD1. V shed 5 bases and J 8 bases; nucleotides not matched to a gene: 7. The CDR3 runs 13 residues. The germline CDR1 and CDR2 sequences are SGHTA and FQGNSA.

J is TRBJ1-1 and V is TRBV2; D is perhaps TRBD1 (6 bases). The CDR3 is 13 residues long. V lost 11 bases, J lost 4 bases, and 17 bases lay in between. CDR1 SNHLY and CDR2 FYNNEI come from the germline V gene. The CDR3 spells CARGGRWSTEAFF. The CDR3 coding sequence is TGTGCCCGGGGGGGCCGGTGGAGCACTGAAGCTTTCTTT.

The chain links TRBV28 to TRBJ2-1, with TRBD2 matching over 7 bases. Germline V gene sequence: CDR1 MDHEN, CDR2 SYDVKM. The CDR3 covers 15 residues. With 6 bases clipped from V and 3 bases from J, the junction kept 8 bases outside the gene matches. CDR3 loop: CASRITSANYNEQFF. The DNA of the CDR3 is TGTGCCAGCAGAATCACTAGCGCCAACTACAATGAGCAGTTCTTC.

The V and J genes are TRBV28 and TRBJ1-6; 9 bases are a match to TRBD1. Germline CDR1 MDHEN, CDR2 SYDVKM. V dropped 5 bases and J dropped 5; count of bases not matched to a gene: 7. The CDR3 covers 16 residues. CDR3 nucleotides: TGTGCCAGCAGTACAGGGACAGGGAGTAATAATTCACCCCTCCACTTT. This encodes CASSTGTGSNNSPLHF.

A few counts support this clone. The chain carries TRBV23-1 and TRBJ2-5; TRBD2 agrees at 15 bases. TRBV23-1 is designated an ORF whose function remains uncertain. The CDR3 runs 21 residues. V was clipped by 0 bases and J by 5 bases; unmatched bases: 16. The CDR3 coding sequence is TGCGCCAGCAGTCAATCAAAAGCTGGGACTAGCGGGAGGAGGCCGGTGGAGACCCAGTACTTC. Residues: CASSQSKAGTSGRRPVETQYF.